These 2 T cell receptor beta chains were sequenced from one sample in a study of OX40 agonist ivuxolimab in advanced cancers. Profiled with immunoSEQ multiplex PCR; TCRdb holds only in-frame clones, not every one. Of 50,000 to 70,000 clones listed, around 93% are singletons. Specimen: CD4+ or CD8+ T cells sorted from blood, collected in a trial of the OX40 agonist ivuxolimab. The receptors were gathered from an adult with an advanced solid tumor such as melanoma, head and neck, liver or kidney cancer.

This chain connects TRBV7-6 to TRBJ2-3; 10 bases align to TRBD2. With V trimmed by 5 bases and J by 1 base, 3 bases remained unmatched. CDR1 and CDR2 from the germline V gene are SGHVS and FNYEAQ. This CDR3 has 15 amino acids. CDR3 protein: CASSPGTSGTDTQYF. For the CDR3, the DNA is TGTGCCAGCAGCCCCGGGACTAGCGGCACAGATACGCAGTATTTT.

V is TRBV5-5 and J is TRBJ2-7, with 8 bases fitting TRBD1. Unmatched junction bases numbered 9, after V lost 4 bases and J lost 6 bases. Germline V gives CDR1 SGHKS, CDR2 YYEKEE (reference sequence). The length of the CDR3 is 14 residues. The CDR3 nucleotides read TGTGCCAGCAGCCTAAGACAGGGGCAAGGCGAGCAGTACTTC. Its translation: CASSLRQGQGEQYF.